Following are 18 T cell receptor beta chains from one sample sequenced in a study of shared clonotypes between healthy human individuals. Here immunoSEQ multiplex PCR was the method, and the copy in TCRdb shows in-frame clones only, minus some. The sample includes 2 million to 2.5 million clones, approximately 96% of them seen just once. Input material: naive CD4+ T cells sorted from blood. As for subset: CD45RA+ positively selected. These receptors were collected from a man aged 18 to 29 in good health.

The table lists this clone with a count of one. V and J are TRBV7-2 and TRBJ2-7, with a tentative D call TRBD1 (5 bases). The germline V and J ends were trimmed by 5 bases and 3 bases, with 17 bases remaining between them. The CDR3 has 15 amino acids. Germline assignment: CDR1 SGHTA and CDR2 FQGNSA. DNA for the CDR3: TGTGCCAGCAGCCGACCGGCGGCAGGGATCTACGAGCAGTACTTC. This gives the protein CASSRPAAGIYEQYF.

This rearrangement joins TRBV7-3 to TRBJ2-1; 11 bases match TRBD2. There are 16 residues in the CDR3. V shed 0 bases, J shed 7 bases, and the junction held 5 bases outside the gene matches. Germline CDR1 SGHTA, CDR2 FQGTGA. The CDR3, as DNA: TGTGCCAGCAGCTTAACGATCCTAGCGGGGGGTAATGAGCAGTTCTTC. Encoded protein: CASSLTILAGGNEQFF.

The V gene is TRBV28, the J gene TRBJ1-4, with D possibly TRBD1 on 5 matching bases. The CDR3 is 14 residues long. Deletions cut 6 bases from V and 2 bases from J, with 10 bases between. CDR1 is MDHEN and CDR2 is SYDVKM in the germline V gene. The CDR3 loop reads CASSRGATNEKLFF. For the CDR3, the DNA is TGTGCCAGCAGCCGTGGGGCTACTAATGAAAAACTGTTTTTT.

This chain links TRBV7-9 with TRBJ1-4, with TRBD1 matching 7 bases. V shed 5 bases, J shed 4 bases, and the junction held 7 bases outside the gene matches. This CDR3 spans 15 amino acids. Looked up from germline, CDR1 is SEHNR and CDR2 is FQNEAQ (reference sequence). Here the CDR3 DNA reads TGTGCCAGCAGCCCGGACAGGCCCTTTAATGAAAAACTGTTTTTT. This translates into CASSPDRPFNEKLFF.

The chain is built from TRBV4-2 and TRBJ2-3; tentative D call: TRBD1 (6 bases). In germline, CDR1 is LGHNA, CDR2 YNFKEQ. The length of the CDR3 is 15 residues. The V gene lost 0 bases and the J gene lost 6 bases, with 13 bases spanning the gap. CDR3 DNA: TGTGCCAGCAGCCAAGAAGGGGGTACTTCGGATACGCAGTATTTT. Residues: CASSQEGGTSDTQYF.

The CDR3 sequence: CASLIPARTRYTF. CDR3 DNA sequence: TGTGCCAGCCTAATCCCAGCAAGGACACGTTACACCTTC. J is TRBJ1-2 and V is TRBV6-1, with D possibly matching TRBD1 (5 bases). Trimming pared 8 bases from V and 11 bases from J, leaving 21 bases between. Looked up from germline, CDR1 is MNHNS and CDR2 is SASEGT. CDR3 size: 13 residues.

With respect to this clone: The same CDR3 is also encoded by other DNA sequences in this sample. The V gene is TRBV5-4, the J gene TRBJ1-3; TRBD1 matches at 7 bases. J gave up 1 base and V 4 bases, and 2 bases lay outside the gene matches. Germline assignment: CDR1 SGHNT and CDR2 YYREEE (reference sequence). The CDR3 consists of 14 residues. The CDR3 loop is CASSPGGSGNTIYF. In nucleotides, the CDR3 is TGTGCCAGCAGCCCAGGGGGTTCTGGAAACACCATATATTTT.

This clone was counted once. The gene calls are TRBV10-1 and TRBJ1-1; D remains unclear. Germline V gene data show CDR1 as WNHNN and CDR2 as SYGVQD (reference sequence). V was trimmed by 2 bases and J by 0 bases, leaving 7 bases between them. The CDR3 is made up of 14 amino acids. CDR3 nucleotide sequence: TGCGCCAGCAGTGAGGACGACCTGAACACTGAAGCTTTCTTT. Translation: CASSEDDLNTEAFF.

The rearrangement links TRBV19 to TRBJ1-1; the D gene is possibly TRBD1 (6 bases). CDR1 and CDR2 from the germline V gene are LNHDA and SQIVND (reference sequence). This CDR3 has 16 amino acids. V lost 3 bases to trimming and J lost 0 bases, with 14 bases between them. The CDR3 loop reads CASSIRGGLMNTEAFF. For the CDR3, the DNA is TGTGCCAGTAGTATCAGGGGAGGCCTGATGAACACTGAAGCTTTCTTT.

The CDR3 protein is CASSLSGQAISGNTIYF. DNA of the CDR3: TGTGCCAGCAGTCTCTCGGGACAGGCGATCTCTGGAAACACCATATATTTT. V usage is TRBV28 and J usage is TRBJ1-3; 8 bases line up with TRBD1. Germline CDR1 reads MDHEN; CDR2 reads SYDVKM. With 5 bases clipped from V and 0 bases from J, the junction kept 9 bases outside the gene matches. The CDR3 spans 17 residues.

The V gene is TRBV27, the J gene TRBJ1-2; D unresolved. Between the trimmed V and J ends, which lost 7 bases and 7 bases, there was a span of 25 bases. This CDR3 has 16 amino acids. Germline CDR1 MNHEY, CDR2 SMNVEV (reference sequence). This CDR3 is CASTSLGRDGTSGYTF. CDR3 DNA: TGTGCCAGCACCTCCCTTGGGCGGGATGGTACTAGTGGCTACACCTTC.

The count of this clone is one. The rearrangement uses TRBV9 and TRBJ1-1, with 8 bases matching TRBD1. This CDR3 region has 14 residues. Germline CDR1 SGDLS, CDR2 YYNGEE. V lost 4 bases to trimming and J lost 14 bases; unmatched junction nucleotides: 16. The CDR3 spells CASSSSPTGALIFF. CDR3 in DNA: TGTGCCAGCAGCTCATCGCCGACAGGGGCCCTGATCTTCTTT.

This sequence joins TRBV2 and TRBJ1-1; 10 bases are a match to TRBD1. J gave up 2 bases and V 7 bases, and 7 bases lay outside the gene matches. CDR1 SNHLY and CDR2 FYNNEI come from the germline V gene. The CDR3 covers 15 residues. CDR3 coding DNA: TGTGCCAGCACCAGGACAGGGGGTTCTAACACTGAAGCTTTCTTT. This codes for CASTRTGGSNTEAFF.

The V gene is TRBV11-1, the J gene TRBJ2-7; a possible D gene is TRBD1 (6 bases). This CDR3 has 15 amino acids. Germline-derived CDR1 and CDR2 are SGHAT and FQDESV (reference sequence). V lost 3 bases and J 8 bases, leaving 20 bases between the germline ends. The CDR3 region is CASSFYGQDSPQQYF. The CDR3 DNA sequence: TGTGCCAGCAGCTTCTACGGCCAGGACAGTCCACAGCAGTACTTC. Full variable domain (missing parts from reference TRBV11-1 and TRBJ2-7): EAEVAQSPRYKITEKSQAVAFWCDPISGHATLYWYRQILGQGPELLVQFQDESVVDDSQLPKDRFSAERLKGVDSTLKIQPAELGDSAMYLCASSFYGQDSPQQYFGPGTRLTVT.

The gene calls are TRBV19 and TRBJ2-7, with TRBD2 matching 8 bases. Germline assignment: CDR1 LNHDA and CDR2 SQIVND (reference sequence). The CDR3 covers 14 residues. J was trimmed by 1 base and V by 9 bases; bases with no gene match: 8. CDR3 loop: CARRAGVASYEQYF. For the CDR3, the DNA is TGTGCCAGACGAGCGGGGGTAGCATCCTACGAGCAGTACTTC.

This chain connects TRBV6-1 to TRBJ2-3; TRBD2 agrees at 8 bases. V was pared by 4 bases and J by 3 bases, with 12 bases of the junction left unmatched. CDR1 is MNHNS and CDR2 is SASEGT in the germline V gene. The CDR3 is 17 amino acids. The CDR3 sequence is CASSVSHSGGFTDTQYF. The CDR3 bases are TGTGCCAGCAGTGTATCCCATTCGGGGGGGTTTACAGATACGCAGTATTTT.

The chain combines TRBV19 with TRBJ1-5; possible D gene TRBD1, 5 bases. The ends were cut back, 6 bases at V and 1 base at J, with 13 bases in the middle. The germline CDR1 and CDR2 sequences are LNHDA and SQIVND (reference sequence). The CDR3 extends over 15 amino acids. Written as DNA, the CDR3 is TGTGCCAGTAGCACGGGGGGTAAAAGCAATCAGCCCCAGCATTTT. This codes for CASSTGGKSNQPQHF.

This chain uses TRBV6-5 with TRBJ2-3; D call uncertain. CDR1 is MNHEY, CDR2 SVGAGI, per germline. This CDR3 has 12 amino acids. Trimming shortened V by 7 bases and J by 5 bases, and 10 bases separated the two germline ends. The CDR3 is CASTGPGDTQYF. CDR3 DNA sequence: TGTGCCAGCACGGGTCCAGGAGATACGCAGTATTTT.